This TCR beta chain was documented in a study of vaccination and CD4 T cells after COVID-19. This clonotype has a handful of counts. What it binds is not known. Cultured CD4+ T cells had their DNA profiled by the Oncomine TCR Beta short-read assay. Genomic DNA extraction was carried out from cultured CD4+ T cells. TCRdb re-called the PCR reads with MiXCR, one entry per CDR3 protein. The data contain around 18,000 distinct CDR3 sequences, 35% of them seen just once; the ten biggest clones take up just over 14%. Stated treatment: approximately nine-day PBMC culture with coronavirus spike peptide pools or control peptides (ViraFEST assay). Peptide-pool expansion of antigen-specific T cells preceded TCR sequencing in ViraFEST. Investigators isolated CD4+ T cells by negative selection after about 11 days of culture. The sequence came from a human donor with COVID-19. Sequences were obtained from cultured CD4+ T cells from blood.

The CDR3 protein is CASSSNDRGLFYEQYF. CDR3 sequence (DNA): TGTGCCAGCAGCTCGAACGACAGGGGGCTATTTTACGAGCAGTACTTC. V is TRBV7-8 and J is TRBJ2-7; 10 nucleotides line up with TRBD1. The CDR3 has 16 amino acids. With V trimmed by 4 bases and J by 4 bases, 10 bases remained unmatched. The germline CDR1 and CDR2 sequences are SGHVS and FQNEAQ.